This T cell receptor (beta chain) derives from a study of blood T cell repertoires in COVID-19. CDR3 length equals 14 residues. Germline-derived CDR1 and CDR2 are KGHSH and LQKENI. The V and J ends lost 2 bases and 5 bases, in that order; junction bases with no gene match: 5. The method was immunoSEQ multiplex PCR; TCRdb's version includes in-frame clones alone and lacks a portion of them. The table shows around 240,000 clones, with 70% to 85% occurring only once. This receptor was identified in a woman older than 75 with acute or convalescent COVID-19. The sequencing sample was made of peripheral blood. The rearrangement uses TRBV18 and TRBJ2-7; TRBD1 matches at 8 bases. CDR3 in DNA: TGTGCCAGCTCACCAGGACAGGGAAGCGACGAGCAGTACTTC. It translates to CASSPGQGSDEQYF.